The rows below give T cell receptor beta chains drawn from one sample of a study of T cell responses to AZD1222 COVID-19 vaccine. Clones were read by immunoSEQ multiplex PCR, and TCRdb kept only the in-frame ones, dropping some. The sample lists about 150,000 clones; around 85% were seen once. Source: peripheral blood, taken on day 0 of MenACWY control vaccination. The receptors derive from an adult in good health. Both conserved end residues are part of each CDR3. D genes are given only for firm matches.

TRBV7-3	TRBJ1-1	.	CASSLKPGTEAFF	TGTGCCAGCAGCTTAAAGCCAGGGACTGAAGCTTTCTTT
TRBV5-1	TRBJ2-1	TRBD1	CASSKGQGHNEQFF	TGCGCCAGCAGCAAGGGACAGGGCCACAATGAGCAGTTCTTC
TRBV5-4	TRBJ1-2	.	CASSGAGGGDYGYTF	TGTGCCAGCAGCGGCGCCGGCGGGGGCGACTATGGCTACACCTTC
TRBV5-1	TRBJ2-7	.	CASSLGRTSYEQYF	TGCGCCAGCAGCTTGGGACGGACCTCCTACGAGCAGTACTTC
TRBV2	TRBJ1-5	.	CASSDPRGRGQPQHF	TGTGCCAGCAGCGACCCCCGGGGGCGCGGTCAGCCCCAGCATTTT
TRBV16	TRBJ1-4	TRBD1	CASSLGTANEKLFF	TGTGCCAGCAGCCTCGGGACAGCTAATGAAAAACTGTTTTTT
TRBV6-2/TRBV6-3	TRBJ1-1	TRBD1	CASTPWRRDRRDTEAFF	TGTGCCAGCACCCCTTGGCGGAGGGACAGAAGGGACACTGAAGCTTTCTTT
TRBV28	TRBJ1-4	TRBD1	CASSKQGATNEKLFF	TGTGCCAGCAGCAAACAGGGGGCGACTAATGAAAAACTGTTTTTT
TRBV11-1	TRBJ2-3	.	CASGSRILTDTQYF	TGTGCCAGCGGTTCAAGGATCCTCACAGATACGCAGTATTTT
TRBV6-6	TRBJ2-3	TRBD1	CASSRLYRGGSTDTQYF	TGTGCCAGCAGCCGACTTTACAGGGGCGGTTCAACAGATACGCAGTATTTT
TRBV7-9	TRBJ2-7	.	CASSLGASYEQYF	TGTGCCAGCAGTCTCGGGGCGTCCTACGAGCAGTACTTC
TRBV12-3/TRBV12-4	TRBJ1-2	.	CASSLGEYGYTF	TGTGCCAGCAGTCTCGGGGAATATGGCTACACCTTC